The source of this T cell receptor beta chain is a study of blood T cell repertoires in COVID-19. Across the study: The United States, Italy and Spain supplied acute and convalescent COVID-19 samples. T cells, B-cell-depleted T cells, or PBMCs supplied cDNA or gDNA.

The study drew participants aged about 18 to 95 years from some 24 US areas. The data were produced by immunoSEQ multiplex PCR, yet TCRdb's version contains in-frame clones alone and is incomplete. This sample has roughly 230,000 clones, with roughly 91% found just once. The V and J ends lost 4 bases and 7 bases, in that order; junction bases with no gene match: 7. CDR3 length: 15 amino acids. Germline V gene sequence: CDR1 LGHDT, CDR2 YNNKEL (reference sequence). The TCR originated in a woman aged 25-40 years with acute COVID-19. The J gene is TRBJ1-4, the V gene TRBV3-1 (or the pseudogene TRBV3-2); TRBD1 aligns across 9 bases. Sequenced: PBMCs or T cells enriched from blood (not recorded which). CDR3 nucleotide sequence: TGTGCCAGCAGCCGAAGAGGGACAGGGACTGAAAAACTGTTTTTT. Its translation is CASSRRGTGTEKLFF.